The rows below give T cell receptor beta chains drawn from one sample of a study of Ad26.COV2.S vaccination and SARS-CoV-2 variants. Using immunoSEQ multiplex PCR, the repertoire was profiled, and TCRdb retains in-frame clones only, with some absent. The sample shows about 350,000 clones, roughly 90% of them seen only once. The sequencing used peripheral blood, collected in a trial of Ad26.COV2.S vaccine versus placebo. These receptors were taken from a person between 18 and 65 years old who received the Ad26.COV2.S COVID-19 vaccine or a placebo. CDR3s include the opening cysteine and the closing phenylalanine or tryptophan. The D gene is left open where the match is weak. Clone size is shown for a subset of rows, as once, few, many or a class of expanded clone.

>TRBV6-2/TRBV6-3|NA|NA|TRBJ2-6
CASSYKGVAGVSGANVLTF
TGTGCCAGCAGTTACAAGGGCGTCGCAGGGGTCTCTGGGGCCAACGTCCTGACTTTC
>TRBV29-1|NA|NA|TRBJ1-1
CSVGNTEAFF
TGCAGCGTCGGGAACACTGAAGCTTTCTTT
>TRBV3-1/TRBV3-2|TRBD2|NA|TRBJ2-5
CASSQDTTSGGVVTQYF
TGTGCCAGCAGCCAAGATACGACTAGCGGGGGGGTCGTGACCCAGTACTTC
>TRBV19|TRBD2|NA|TRBJ2-1
CASSTGTTGGEQFF
TGTGCCAGTAGTACCGGGACTACCGGCGGTGAGCAGTTCTTC
>TRBV6-5|NA|NA|TRBJ2-6
CASKKGAGANVLTF
TGTGCCAGCAAAAAGGGGGCTGGGGCCAACGTCCTGACTTTC
>TRBV9|NA|NA|TRBJ2-1
CASSVEAKPTARDEQFF
TGTGCCAGCAGCGTAGAGGCTAAGCCGACGGCCCGGGATGAGCAGTTCTTC
>TRBV28|TRBD2|NA|TRBJ2-3
CASSKLADPTDTQYF
TGTGCCAGCAGCAAACTAGCGGATCCCACAGATACGCAGTATTTT
>TRBV7-9|NA|NA|TRBJ2-4
CASSLARIPARGKNIQYF
TGTGCCAGCAGCCTAGCCAGAATACCGGCACGGGGGAAAAACATTCAGTACTTC
>TRBV27|NA|NA|TRBJ2-7
CASSLSLTVSYEQYF
TGTGCCAGCAGTTTATCCCTGACAGTCTCCTACGAGCAGTACTTC
>TRBV18|NA|NA|TRBJ1-2
CASSPGRTYGYTF
TGTGCCAGCTCACCAGGAAGAACCTATGGCTACACCTTC
>TRBV11-3|NA|NA|TRBJ1-6
CASSRDGNSPLHF
TGTGCCAGCAGCCGGGACGGGAATTCACCCCTCCACTTT
>TRBV30|TRBD1|NA|TRBJ1-2
CAWSASQGAPRIYGYTF
TGTGCCTGGAGTGCGTCACAGGGGGCTCCTAGGATCTATGGCTACACCTTC
>TRBV27|NA|NA|TRBJ1-1
CASSRLTGANTEAFF
TGTGCCAGCAGTCGGCTCACGGGGGCGAACACTGAAGCTTTCTTT
>TRBV6-5|NA|once|TRBJ1-2
CASSYSQGNYGYTF
TGTGCCAGCAGTTACTCACAGGGAAACTATGGCTACACCTTC
>TRBV18|NA|NA|TRBJ1-1
CASSPQNTEAFF
TGTGCCAGCTCACCCCAGAACACTGAAGCTTTCTTT
>TRBV7-2|NA|once|TRBJ1-5
CASSLVEDQPQHF
TGTGCCAGCAGCTTGGTTGAGGATCAGCCCCAGCATTTT
>TRBV5-5|TRBD1|NA|TRBJ2-3
CASSQRQGARDTQYF
TGTGCCAGCAGCCAGAGACAGGGGGCGCGAGATACGCAGTATTTT
>TRBV30|TRBD2|NA|TRBJ2-1
CAWSTGTSGRFDEQFF
TGTGCCTGGAGCACTGGGACTAGCGGGAGGTTTGATGAGCAGTTCTTC
>TRBV5-8|NA|NA|TRBJ1-3
CASSTLPAGGRGNTIYF
TGTGCCAGCAGCACACTCCCCGCGGGGGGCCGAGGAAACACCATATATTTT
>TRBV15|NA|NA|TRBJ1-5
CATSRDLDQPQHF
TGTGCCACCAGCAGAGATCTGGATCAGCCCCAGCATTTT
>TRBV6-5|TRBD2|once|TRBJ2-7
CASSYSTGRPFSEQYF
TGTGCCAGCAGTTACTCGACCGGGAGGCCCTTCAGCGAGCAGTACTTC
>TRBV7-2|TRBD2|NA|TRBJ2-7
CASSRLAGSSYEQYF
TGTGCCAGCAGCAGATTAGCGGGGAGCTCCTACGAGCAGTACTTC
>TRBV7-9|NA|NA|TRBJ2-5
CASSTWSQGRQETQYF
TGTGCCAGCAGCACGTGGTCCCAGGGGCGCCAAGAGACCCAGTACTTC
>TRBV4-2|NA|NA|TRBJ1-6
CASSQEARNNSPLHF
TGTGCCAGCAGCCAAGAAGCAAGGAATAATTCACCCCTCCACTTT